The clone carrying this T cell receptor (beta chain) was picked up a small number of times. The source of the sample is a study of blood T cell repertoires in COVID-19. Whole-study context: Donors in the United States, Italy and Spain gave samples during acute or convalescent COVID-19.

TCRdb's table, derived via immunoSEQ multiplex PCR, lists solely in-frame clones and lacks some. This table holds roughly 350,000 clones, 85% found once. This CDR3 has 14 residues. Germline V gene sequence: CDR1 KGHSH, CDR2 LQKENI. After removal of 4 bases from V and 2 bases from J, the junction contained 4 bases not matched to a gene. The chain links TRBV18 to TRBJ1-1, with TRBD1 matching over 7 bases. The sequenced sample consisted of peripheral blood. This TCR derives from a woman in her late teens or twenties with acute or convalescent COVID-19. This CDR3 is CASSLGQANTEAFF. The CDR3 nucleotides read TGTGCCAGCTCACTCGGACAGGCTAACACTGAAGCTTTCTTT.